The clone carrying this T cell receptor beta chain was detected ten times or more. The antigen remains unidentified. The sample comes from a study of T cells in Graves' hyperthyroidism and ophthalmopathy. Regarding the study as a whole: Classification by a 13 V-J model distinguished ophthalmopathy from stable hyperthyroidism. Most clonotypes expanded in the thyroid (above 0.001) were also present in blood.

Researchers amplified the TCR beta CDR3 regions from RNA transcripts. Using the HTBI primer set, a first-round RT-PCR was run on the TCR CDR3. TCRdb independently ran MiXCR on the multiplex PCR reads; one entry per CDR3 protein. The sample lists hundreds of thousands of distinct CDR3 sequences; roughly a sixth were seen once. The CDR3 extends over 16 amino acids. Germline V CDR1 and CDR2: SGHVS, FQNEAQ. V shed 5 bases and J 4 bases; nucleotides not matched to a gene: 13. Uncontrolled infection, other autoimmune disease, pregnancy or lactation excluded patients. Out of less than 12 ml of fresh peripheral blood came the PBMCs.

V gene TRBV7-8 combines with J gene TRBJ1-1; 7 bases are a match to TRBD1. This sequence originates from a woman younger than 35 with Graves' hyperthyroidism. Sequenced material: blood. The CDR3 DNA reads TGTGCCAGCAGCCGCCAACCGGGACAGATCCTCACTGAAGCTTTCTTT. Translated, it gives CASSRQPGQILTEAFF.